The next 32 T cell receptor beta chains were all read from a single sample in a study of shared clonotypes between healthy human individuals. Produced via immunoSEQ multiplex PCR; TCRdb's table is partial and in-frame only. The data hold over 1.4 million clones, with roughly 96% observed a single time. Source material: naive CD4+ T cells sorted from blood. Described subset: CD45RA+ positively selected. These receptors all come from a man between 25 and 39 years old in good health.

The chain couples TRBV19 to TRBJ2-7; 14 positions agree with TRBD2. The CDR3 has 16 residues. In germline, CDR1 is LNHDA, CDR2 SQIVND (reference sequence). Trimming at V came to 5 bases and at J to 3 bases, leaving 6 bases not matched to a gene. This chain's CDR3 is CASSAPGTSGSYEQYF. Here the CDR3 DNA reads TGTGCCAGTAGTGCGCCAGGGACTAGCGGGAGCTACGAGCAGTACTTC. Full variable domain (remainder filled in from reference TRBV19 and TRBJ2-7): DGGITQSPKYLFRKEGQNVTLSCEQNLNHDAMYWYRQDPGQGLRLIYYSQIVNDFQKGDIAEGYSVSREKKESFPLTVTSAQKNPTAFYLCASSAPGTSGSYEQYFGPGTRLTVT.

J is TRBJ2-7 and V is TRBV10-2; no clear D. V was trimmed by 3 bases and J by 5 bases, leaving 5 bases between them. The CDR3 runs 11 residues. Germline CDR1 is WSHSY and CDR2 is SAAADI. CDR3 region: CASSELNEQYF. CDR3 bases: TGCGCCAGCAGTGAACTTAACGAGCAGTACTTC.

The chain couples TRBV5-4 to TRBJ1-2; tentatively, D is TRBD1 (6 bases). The V gene lost 0 bases and the J gene lost 4 bases, with 19 bases spanning the gap. Per germline, CDR1 SGHNT and CDR2 YYREEE (reference sequence). The CDR3 loop spans 17 amino acids. CDR3 region: CASSLGTAPRLPYGYTF. CDR3 coding DNA: TGTGCCAGCAGCTTGGGGACAGCTCCTAGGCTACCCTATGGCTACACCTTC.

With respect to this clone: The junction and the germline gene differ at one end; a read error may be behind it. This sequence joins TRBV10-3 and TRBJ2-1; 8 bases are a match to TRBD2. Germline V gene sequence: CDR1 ENHRY, CDR2 SYGVKD. This CDR3 region has 17 residues. In DNA form, the CDR3 reads TGTGCCATCAGTGAGCGGGGCGGTGAGCGGGAGACCTCCTTAGTGGTCTTC. Translating it yields CAISERGGERETSLVVF.

J is TRBJ2-7 and V is TRBV9; D tentatively reads TRBD1 or TRBD2 (5 bases each). The V gene lost 4 bases and the J gene lost 2 bases, with 13 bases spanning the gap. The V gene's germline CDR1 is SGDLS and CDR2 YYNGEE. The CDR3 is 14 amino acids. As DNA, the CDR3 is TGTGCCAGCAGCCAGGGAGCGCAGCCCTACGAGCAGTACTTC. Translating it yields CASSQGAQPYEQYF. Looking up the rest from reference TRBV9 and TRBJ2-7 gives the full variable domain: DSGVTQTPKHLITATGQRVTLRCSPRSGDLSVYWYQQSLDQGLQFLIQYYNGEERAKGNILERFSAQQFPDLHSELNLSSLELGDSALYFCASSQGAQPYEQYFGPGTRLTVT.

The chain is built from TRBV28 and TRBJ1-1; D is undetermined. Per germline, CDR1 MDHEN and CDR2 SYDVKM. Trimming left V 3 bases short and J 0 bases short, with 17 bases between. This CDR3 is built from 17 residues. The CDR3 region has the DNA TGTGCCAGCAGTTTTAATGGGTTGGGCAGAATGAACACTGAAGCTTTCTTT. Translated: CASSFNGLGRMNTEAFF.

The V gene is TRBV28, the J gene TRBJ2-7; possibly TRBD1 for D (5 bases). Germline V gives CDR1 MDHEN, CDR2 SYDVKM. The CDR3 contains 11 residues. The V and J ends lost 9 bases and 5 bases respectively, with 11 bases between them. The DNA for the CDR3 is TGTGCCAGTGGCAGGGTACACGAGCAGTACTTC. Translation gives CASGRVHEQYF.

This clone was counted between two and nine times. The J gene is TRBJ1-3, the V gene TRBV29-1; D remains ambiguous. CDR3 length equals 11 residues. Trimming pared 7 bases from V and 4 bases from J, leaving 8 bases between. From germline, CDR1 is SQVTM and CDR2 ANQGSEA. The CDR3 DNA sequence: TGCAGCGGAATGACCGGAAACACCATATATTTT. Translated: CSGMTGNTIYF. The variable domain in full, completed from reference TRBV29-1 and TRBJ1-3, reads SAVISQKPSRDICQRGTSLTIQCQVDSQVTMMFWYRQQPGQSLTLIATANQGSEATYESGFVIDKFPISRPNLTFSTLTVSNMSPEDSSIYLCSGMTGNTIYFGEGSWLTVV.

This CDR3 reads CASPRTGGAKGGNTIYF. The CDR3 DNA reads as TGCGCCAGCCCACGGACAGGGGGCGCCAAGGGAGGAAACACCATATATTTT. This chain connects TRBV5-1 to TRBJ1-3, with 11 bases matching TRBD1. Germline V gene data show CDR1 as SGHRS and CDR2 as YFSETQ. V shed 7 bases and J 4 bases; nucleotides not matched to a gene: 13. The CDR3 consists of 17 residues. The full variable domain, its missing parts supplied by reference TRBV5-1 and TRBJ1-3, is KAGVTQTPRYLIKTRGQQVTLSCSPISGHRSVSWYQQTPGQGLQFLFEYFSETQRNKGNFPGRFSGRQFSNSRSEMNVSTLELGDSALYLCASPRTGGAKGGNTIYFGEGSWLTVV.

The gene calls are TRBV4-2 and TRBJ2-3, with D perhaps TRBD2 (6 bases). CDR3 size: 15 residues. CDR1 LGHNA and CDR2 YNFKEQ come from the germline V gene. V shed 2 bases and J shed 5 bases, with 14 bases lying between them. The CDR3, as DNA: TGTGCCAGCAGCCAAAAGGATCTAGCGAAAGATACGCAGTATTTT. Protein sequence: CASSQKDLAKDTQYF.

This chain's CDR3 is CASSDVRGGGNTIYF. The CDR3, as DNA: TGTGCCAGCAGTGATGTTAGGGGCGGTGGAAACACCATATATTTT. The rearrangement uses TRBV2 and TRBJ1-3; D is perhaps TRBD1 (5 bases). CDR1 is SNHLY, CDR2 FYNNEI, per germline. The V end was cut by 3 bases, the J end by 3 bases, with 12 bases between. This CDR3 has 15 amino acids.

This chain connects TRBV27 to TRBJ2-2, with D perhaps TRBD1 or TRBD2 (7 bases each). V lost 8 bases, J lost 6 bases, and 16 bases lay in between. Germline loops: CDR1 MNHEY, CDR2 SMNVEV (reference sequence). CDR3 length: 14 amino acids. The CDR3 here is CASRPRGGAGELFF. DNA for the CDR3: TGTGCCAGCCGACCCAGGGGGGGGGCCGGGGAGCTGTTTTTT.

This chain connects TRBV5-1 to TRBJ1-1; weak D call: TRBD1 (5 bases). This CDR3 spans 15 amino acids. V shed 4 bases and J shed 3 bases, with 16 bases lying between them. Germline assignment: CDR1 SGHRS and CDR2 YFSETQ. DNA of the CDR3: TGCGCCAGCAGCCTCGGACAACTCCCTTACACTGAAGCTTTCTTT. Its protein product is CASSLGQLPYTEAFF.

The CDR3 here is CASSPPGSQETQYF. In DNA form, the CDR3 reads TGTGCCAGCTCACCCCCTGGCAGCCAAGAGACCCAGTACTTC. The V and J genes are TRBV18 and TRBJ2-5; D uncertain. V was shortened by 3 bases and J by 1 base, with 9 bases between the two germline ends. The CDR3 consists of 14 residues. Germline CDR1 reads KGHSH; CDR2 reads LQKENI.

The gene calls are TRBV5-4 and TRBJ2-5, with D perhaps matching TRBD1 (6 bases). Per germline, CDR1 SGHNT and CDR2 YYREEE (reference sequence). V was trimmed by 4 bases and J by 1 base, leaving 14 bases between them. The CDR3 runs to 15 residues. CDR3 protein: CASSRAQDSQETQYF. CDR3 nucleotides: TGTGCCAGCAGCCGGGCTCAGGACAGCCAAGAGACCCAGTACTTC.

The rearrangement links TRBV7-2 to TRBJ2-7, with 8 bases fitting TRBD2. The V gene's germline CDR1 is SGHTA and CDR2 FQGNSA. The CDR3 runs to 13 residues. The ends lost 5 bases at V and 10 bases at J; junction bases unmatched: 10. The CDR3 nucleotides are TGTGCCAGCAGCGAACAAACGGGGGGGAGTCAGTACTTC. Amino acid sequence: CASSEQTGGSQYF.

This chain connects TRBV6-5 to TRBJ1-5; 7 nucleotides match TRBD1. This CDR3 spans 15 amino acids. The trim removed 6 bases at V and 6 bases at J, leaving 11 bases unmatched. CDR1 and CDR2 (germline): MNHEY, SVGAGI. Here the CDR3 DNA reads TGTGCCAGCAGCCCCCGGGACAGAGTCTTTCAGCCCCAGCATTTT. This gives the protein CASSPRDRVFQPQHF.

The chain recombines TRBV27 with TRBJ1-1; 8 nucleotides line up with TRBD1. Germline lookup yields CDR1 MNHEY and CDR2 SMNVEV (reference sequence). The CDR3 extends over 15 amino acids. Trimming took 5 bases from V and 4 from J; bases not matched to a gene: 9. The CDR3 spells CASSPQDRVATEAFF. In DNA, the CDR3 is TGTGCCAGCAGTCCCCAGGACAGGGTGGCCACTGAAGCTTTCTTT.

The chain is built from TRBV7-9 and TRBJ2-7, with D maybe TRBD2 (5 bases). The V end was cut by 5 bases, the J end by 3 bases, with 17 bases between. The germline gives CDR1 SEHNR, CDR2 FQNEAQ (reference sequence). This CDR3 is built from 15 residues. CDR3 nucleotides: TGTGCCAGCAGCCCAGGTAGAGGCGGGTACTACGAGCAGTACTTC. It translates to CASSPGRGGYYEQYF.

This chain links TRBV4-3 with TRBJ1-1, with a weak D call TRBD1 (5 bases). Trimming left V 2 bases short and J 4 bases short, with 14 bases between. Looked up from germline, CDR1 is LGHNA and CDR2 is YSLEER. There are 15 residues in the CDR3. The CDR3 loop is CASSQQVGGGTEAFF. The CDR3 DNA reads TGCGCCAGCAGCCAACAGGTGGGGGGGGGCACTGAAGCTTTCTTT.

This clone was detected once. This sequence joins TRBV5-4 and TRBJ2-3, with TRBD2 matching over 10 bases. CDR3 length: 16 residues. Trimming removed 4 bases from V and 5 bases from J; junction bases left unmatched: 10. Germline V gives CDR1 SGHNT, CDR2 YYREEE (reference sequence). In nucleotides, the CDR3 is TGTGCCAGCAGCCCCGCTAGCGGGAGAGGGAAAGATACGCAGTATTTT. It specifies CASSPASGRGKDTQYF.

Concerning this clone: This sample also contains other DNA sequences that code for the same CDR3. V gene TRBV4-3 combines with J gene TRBJ1-2, with D uncertain. CDR3 size: 14 residues. From germline, CDR1 is LGHNA and CDR2 YSLEER. V lost 3 bases, J lost 2 bases, and 10 bases lay in between. Here the CDR3 reads CASSHSDSNYGYTF. CDR3 nucleotide sequence: TGCGCCAGCAGCCATTCGGACTCCAACTATGGCTACACCTTC.

As regards this clone: The identical CDR3 is also encoded by other nucleotide sequences in the sample. The chain recombines TRBV7-2 with TRBJ2-5; D is unresolved. The CDR3 sequence is 12 residues long. Trimming took 0 bases from V and 4 from J, leaving 3 bases between them. From germline, CDR1 is SGHTA and CDR2 FQGNSA. CDR3 amino acids: CASSLAGETQYF. CDR3 nucleotides: TGTGCCAGCAGCTTAGCTGGAGAGACCCAGTACTTC.

This chain connects TRBV15 to TRBJ2-7; TRBD2 might be the D (6 bases). This CDR3 has 14 residues. V dropped 0 bases and J dropped 4 bases, with 10 bases sitting between them. In germline, CDR1 is LNHNV, CDR2 YYDKDF (reference sequence). Here the CDR3 DNA reads TGTGCCACCAGCAGAGATCTACTAGCTTACGAGCAGTACTTC. As protein: CATSRDLLAYEQYF. Complete variable domain (other parts from reference TRBV15 and TRBJ2-7): DAMVIQNPRYQVTQFGKPVTLSCSQTLNHNVMYWYQQKSSQAPKLLFHYYDKDFNNEADTPDNFQSRRPNTSFCFLDIRSPGLGDTAMYLCATSRDLLAYEQYFGPGTRLTVT.

The chain links TRBV7-2 to TRBJ2-3; D is unresolved. Per the germline V gene, CDR1 is SGHTA and CDR2 is FQGNSA. Between the trimmed V and J ends, which lost 5 bases and 5 bases, there was a span of 17 bases. The length of the CDR3 is 15 residues. This CDR3 is CASSPTVLVGDTQYF. The CDR3 DNA reads TGTGCCAGCAGCCCGACGGTCCTAGTTGGAGATACGCAGTATTTT.

The chain combines TRBV19 with TRBJ2-6, with 8 bases identical to TRBD1. Germline V gives CDR1 LNHDA, CDR2 SQIVND (reference sequence). V lost 10 bases, J lost 2 bases, and 10 bases stayed unmatched. The CDR3 consists of 16 residues. The CDR3 DNA reads as TGTGCCACCAGTATTGAGGACAGGGCTGGGGCCAACGTCCTGACTTTC. This encodes CATSIEDRAGANVLTF.

V usage is TRBV5-4 and J usage is TRBJ2-5; TRBD1 or TRBD2 may be the D gene (5 bases each). Per germline, CDR1 SGHNT and CDR2 YYREEE (reference sequence). The CDR3 extends over 14 amino acids. With 4 bases removed from V and 4 bases from J, the gap between germline ends came to 14 bases. The CDR3 here is CASSDGTVGETQYF. CDR3 in DNA: TGTGCCAGCAGCGATGGGACGGTGGGAGAGACCCAGTACTTC.

The chain joins TRBV6-6 to TRBJ1-5, with TRBD1 identical over 8 bases. The germline gives CDR1 MNHNY, CDR2 SVGAGI (reference sequence). V was clipped by 5 bases and J by 1 base; unmatched bases: 4. The CDR3 length is 15 residues. The CDR3 loop reads CASSQRQGSNQPQHF. The DNA for the CDR3 is TGTGCCAGCAGTCAGAGACAGGGGAGCAATCAGCCCCAGCATTTT.

The genes are TRBV11-2 and TRBJ2-3, with a tentative D call TRBD2 (6 bases). The V gene's germline CDR1 is SGHAT and CDR2 FQNNGV. The CDR3 totals 15 residues. The V and J ends lost 2 bases and 2 bases respectively, with 11 bases between them. The CDR3 loop reads CASSLTGRTTDTQYF. For the CDR3, the DNA is TGTGCCAGCAGCTTAACCGGGAGAACCACAGATACGCAGTATTTT.

The chain couples TRBV27 to TRBJ2-7; 9 bases map to TRBD1. J was trimmed by 5 bases and V by 3 bases; bases with no gene match: 5. From germline, CDR1 is MNHEY and CDR2 SMNVEV (reference sequence). The CDR3 length is 14 residues. The CDR3 coding sequence is TGTGCCAGCAGTTTCACACAGGGGGCGGACGAGCAGTACTTC. Residues: CASSFTQGADEQYF.

The chain couples TRBV25-1 to TRBJ1-2; TRBD1 aligns across 9 bases. V shed 5 bases, J shed 1 base, and the junction held 2 bases outside the gene matches. The CDR3 contains 14 residues. The germline gives CDR1 MGHDK, CDR2 SYGVNS. This chain's CDR3 is CASSRQGGNYGYTF. The CDR3 nucleotides are TGTGCCAGCAGTCGACAGGGGGGTAACTATGGCTACACCTTC.

V gene TRBV27 combines with J gene TRBJ2-7; D is unresolved. Germline V CDR1 and CDR2: MNHEY, SMNVEV (reference sequence). V was shortened by 6 bases and J by 0 bases, with 9 bases between the two germline ends. The CDR3 runs 13 residues. The CDR3 DNA sequence: TGTGCCAGCAGAAGGGCGAGCTCCTACGAGCAGTACTTC. Translating it yields CASRRASSYEQYF.